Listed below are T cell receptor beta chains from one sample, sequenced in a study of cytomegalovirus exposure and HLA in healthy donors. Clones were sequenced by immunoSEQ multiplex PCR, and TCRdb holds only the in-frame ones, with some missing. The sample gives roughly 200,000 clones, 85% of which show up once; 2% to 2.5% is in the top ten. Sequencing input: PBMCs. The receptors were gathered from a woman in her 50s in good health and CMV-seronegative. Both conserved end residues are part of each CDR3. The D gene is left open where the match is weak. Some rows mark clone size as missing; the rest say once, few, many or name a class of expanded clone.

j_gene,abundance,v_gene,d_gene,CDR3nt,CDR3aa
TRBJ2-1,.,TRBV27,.,TGTGCCAGCAGTTTATTCGGGAACGAGCAGTTCTTC,CASSLFGNEQFF
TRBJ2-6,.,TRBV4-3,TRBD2,TGCGCCAGCAGCCAAGAAGACGCGGGAGGGCCGGGTGGGGCCAACGTCCTGACTTTC,CASSQEDAGGPGGANVLTF
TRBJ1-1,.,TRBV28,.,TGTGCCAGCAGTTCTATCGAGGGCACTGAAGCTTTCTTT,CASSSIEGTEAFF
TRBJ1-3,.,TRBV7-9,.,TGTGCCAGCAGCGAGACACAGGGAAAGGCAGGAAACACCATATATTTT,CASSETQGKAGNTIYF
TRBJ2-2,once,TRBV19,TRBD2,TGTGCCAGTAGTATAGGTAGCGGGAAATCCGGGGAGCTGTTTTTT,CASSIGSGKSGELFF
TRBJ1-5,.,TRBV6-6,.,TGTGCCAGCCGGGTGGGGCCTAATCAGCCCCAGCATTTT,CASRVGPNQPQHF
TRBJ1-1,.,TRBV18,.,TGTGCCAGCTCACTTGAGCGGAACACTGAAGCTTTCTTT,CASSLERNTEAFF
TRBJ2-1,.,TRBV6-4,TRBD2,TGTGCCAGCAGTGCCATCCCCGCCCTAGCGGGGGTCCGGGAGTTCTTC,CASSAIPALAGVREFF
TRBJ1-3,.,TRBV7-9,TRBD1,TGTGCCAGCAGCCTAGGACAGGGGTTATCTGGAAACACCATATATTTT,CASSLGQGLSGNTIYF
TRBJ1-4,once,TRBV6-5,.,TGTGCCAGCAGTTTGACAGTAAGGGAAAAACTGTTTTTT,CASSLTVREKLFF
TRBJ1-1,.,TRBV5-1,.,TGCGCCAGCAGCGACCGGGACACTACCCTCCCCATGAACACTGAAGCTTTCTTT,CASSDRDTTLPMNTEAFF
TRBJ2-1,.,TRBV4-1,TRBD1,TGCGCCAGCAGCCGTGGACAGGGCCCCTACAATGAGCAGTTCTTC,CASSRGQGPYNEQFF
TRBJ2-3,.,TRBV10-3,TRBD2,TGTGCCATCAGGAGGACTAGCGGGAGCACAGATACGCAGTATTTT,CAIRRTSGSTDTQYF
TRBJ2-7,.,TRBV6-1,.,TGTGCCAGCACTCAGACTAGGTACGAGCAGTACTTC,CASTQTRYEQYF
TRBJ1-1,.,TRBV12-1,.,TGTGCCAGCAGCACCTATGCGCAGGGAGGGAACACTGAAGCTTTCTTT,CASSTYAQGGNTEAFF
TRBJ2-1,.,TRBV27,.,TGTGCCAGCAGGGACTTAGCGGCCCCCTGGAATGAGCAGTTCTTC,CASRDLAAPWNEQFF
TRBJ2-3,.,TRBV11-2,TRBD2,TGTGCCAGCAGCTTAATTAGCGGGATCACAGATACGCAGTATTTT,CASSLISGITDTQYF
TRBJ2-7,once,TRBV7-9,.,TGTGCCAGCAGCCTTAAGGGGGAGTCGTCCTACGAGCAGTACTTC,CASSLKGESSYEQYF
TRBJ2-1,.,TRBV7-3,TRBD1,TGTGCCAGCAGTTGGGACAGGGTGGACAATGAGCAGTTCTTC,CASSWDRVDNEQFF
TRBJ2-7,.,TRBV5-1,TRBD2,TGCGCCAGCAGCTCGGGCGGGGGGAGAGTCGACGAGCAGTACTTC,CASSSGGGRVDEQYF
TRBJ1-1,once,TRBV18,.,TGTGCCAGCTCACCACCCCACAGTGGGAACACTGAAGCTTTCTTT,CASSPPHSGNTEAFF
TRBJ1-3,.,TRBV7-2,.,TGTGCCAGCAGCTTAGCCAACTCTGGAAACACCATATATTTT,CASSLANSGNTIYF
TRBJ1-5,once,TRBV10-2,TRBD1,TGCGCCACCTCTGGACAGGTTGATATTCAGCCCCAGCATTTT,CATSGQVDIQPQHF
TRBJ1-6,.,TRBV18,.,TGTGCCAGCTCACCAGCGGGTTCGGCCCTCCACTTT,CASSPAGSALHF